This T cell receptor beta chain is drawn from a study of cytomegalovirus exposure and HLA in healthy donors. Notes on the study in general: Data from an earlier analysis indicated that most TCR beta V segments were productive either about 90% or about 30% of the time.

Of note for this clone: The antigen remains undetermined.

Trimming cost V 5 bases and J 5 bases, with 16 bases left between them. The CDR3 length is 14 residues. CDR1 LNHDA and CDR2 SQIVND come from the germline V gene (reference sequence). PCR was performed using 60 Vbeta and 13 Jbeta primers. TCRdb's copy holds only in-frame clones and misses some; the assay was immunoSEQ multiplex PCR. The sample holds approximately 190,000 clones; about four fifths are singletons and the top ten take 3.4%. The receptor's source is a man aged 40-49 years in good health and CMV-seropositive. Sequenced: PBMCs. The chain couples TRBV19 to TRBJ2-7; no definite D call. CDR3 sequence reads: CASSLVWRAHEQYF. The CDR3 DNA is TGTGCCAGTAGTTTAGTGTGGAGAGCACACGAGCAGTACTTC.